This T cell receptor beta chain is drawn from a study of blood T cell repertoires in COVID-19. At the level of the study: Acute-phase and convalescent COVID-19 samples originated in the United States, Italy and Spain. The analysed material was cDNA or gDNA that came from T cells, B-cell-depleted T cells, or PBMCs.

Authors' methods: Estimation of nucleated cell counts was performed using reference gene primer amplification. Sequenced by immunoSEQ multiplex PCR; TCRdb stores in-frame clones only, minus some. The DNA was the basis for D and trimming; V, J and clone size are from that table. The data show 15,000 to 20,000 clones, 86% seen once. The CDR3 has 13 amino acids. V was cut by 6 bases and J by 1 base, with 8 bases left in between. Germline CDR1 reads LNHDA; CDR2 reads SQIVND (reference sequence). The gene calls are TRBV19 and TRBJ2-3, with D maybe TRBD2 (6 bases). This sequence originates from a human donor with active COVID-19. The donor label of this sample is uncertain. Input material: peripheral blood. The CDR3 reads CASRTSGTDTQYF. The CDR3 nucleotides are TGTGCCAGTAGGACTAGTGGCACAGATACGCAGTATTTT. Based on the CDR3 plus reference TRBV19 and TRBJ2-3, the full variable domain is DGGITQSPKYLFRKEGQNVTLSCEQNLNHDAMYWYRQDPGQGLRLIYYSQIVNDFQKGDIAEGYSVSREKKESFPLTVTSAQKNPTAFYLCASRTSGTDTQYFGPGTRLTVL.